This TCR beta chain was captured by sequencing in a study of blood T cell repertoires in COVID-19. Those who participated ranged in age from about 18 to 89 years and resided in approximately 26 US areas. Germline CDR1 reads MNHEY; CDR2 reads SVGEGT. The V end was cut by 6 bases, the J end by 1 base, with 13 bases between. CDR3 size: 16 residues. Authors' processing steps: Estimation of nucleated cell counts relied on the amplification of reference gene primers. Assay: immunoSEQ multiplex PCR; the TCRdb copy retains only in-frame clones and omits some. V and J calls and clone size follow that table, whereas D and trimming were derived from the DNA. The table includes some 130,000 clones, roughly 84% detected once.

The source material was PBMCs or T cells enriched from blood (not recorded which). This clonotype was sampled from a man aged 35 to 55 with acute COVID-19. This sequence joins TRBV6-2 or TRBV6-3 and TRBJ2-6, with D possibly being TRBD1 (5 bases). CDR3 loop: CASSPQGPSGANVLTF. DNA of the CDR3: TGTGCCAGCAGCCCTCAGGGCCCATCTGGGGCCAACGTCCTGACTTTC.